This T cell receptor (beta chain) was observed in a study of tumor-infiltrating lymphocytes in primary liver carcinoma. At the level of the study: Through surgical resection, the patients' primary liver carcinoma was treated. Findings of the study overall: Lower overlap was observed for tumor-adjacent and tumor-blood pairs relative to tumor region pairs. With p = 0.039, the top-250-clone fraction in tumors significantly exceeded that in blood.

TCR beta cDNA was prepared out of 500 ng total RNA by means of a constant-region primer. Construction of TCR beta libraries relied on three successive nested multiplex PCR rounds employing slightly modified ARM-PCR. It was with TRBV1-TRBV30 forward primers and a C-beta reverse primer that the first two PCR rounds were run, at 10 to 11 cycles each. TCRdb re-called the multiplex PCR reads with MiXCR, one entry per CDR3 protein. The table includes hundreds of thousands of distinct CDR3 sequences, about 50% detected once. Of note for this clonotype: The antigen is not known.

The V and J ends lost 7 bases and 0 bases respectively, with 8 bases between them. CDR3 length: 13 amino acids. Germline V gene data show CDR1 as MNHNS and CDR2 as SASEGT. For blood RNA, unsorted whole blood served as the source, and germline DNA was extracted too. What was collected before surgery was roughly 4 milliliters of peripheral blood. Sample: peripheral blood. The V and J genes are TRBV6-1 and TRBJ2-3; the D is unclear. This TCR was recovered from a woman aged 25-40 years with primary liver carcinoma and hepatitis B virus infection. CDR3 bases: TGTGCCAGCATGGCAGCTAGCACAGATACGCAGTATTTT. Translated: CASMAASTDTQYF.